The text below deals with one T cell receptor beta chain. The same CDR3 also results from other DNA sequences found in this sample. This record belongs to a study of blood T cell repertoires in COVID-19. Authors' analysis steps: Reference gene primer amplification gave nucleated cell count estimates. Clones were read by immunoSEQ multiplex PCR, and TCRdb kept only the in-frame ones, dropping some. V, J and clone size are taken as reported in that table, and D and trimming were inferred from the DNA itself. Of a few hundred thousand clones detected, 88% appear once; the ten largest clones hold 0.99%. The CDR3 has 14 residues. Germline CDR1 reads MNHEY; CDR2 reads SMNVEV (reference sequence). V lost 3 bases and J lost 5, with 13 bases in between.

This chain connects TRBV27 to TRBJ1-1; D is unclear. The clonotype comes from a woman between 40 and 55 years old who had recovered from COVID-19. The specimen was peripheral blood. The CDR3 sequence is CASSFEGPGTEAFF. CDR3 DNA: TGTGCCAGCAGTTTCGAGGGCCCGGGGACTGAAGCTTTCTTT.